A selection of T cell receptor beta chains follows, all from one sample in a study of shared T cell receptors in the human thymus. Sequenced by immunoSEQ multiplex PCR; TCRdb stores in-frame clones only, minus some. The table includes under 700,000 clones, about 84% detected once. Separately, the same data were catalogued under a study of human thymus T cells.

Sequenced: thymocytes. These receptors all come from a boy under two years old with a congenital heart defect. The CDR3 runs from the conserved cysteine through the conserved F or W. D genes are given only for firm matches. Some rows have no size entry. The others give once, few or many, or a class for an expanded clone.

few TRBJ1-2 TRBV6-1 - CASSEVLAPGNQKGVDYGYTF TGTGCCAGCAGTGAAGTGTTGGCCCCGGGCAACCAAAAGGGGGTCGACTATGGCTACACCTTC
- TRBJ2-3 TRBV15 TRBD1 CASEGGAPADTQYF TGTGCCTCCGAAGGGGGCGCGCCTGCAGATACGCAGTATTTT
once TRBJ1-2 TRBV4-2 TRBD1 CASSQTPLRDSAKSNYGYTF TGTGCCAGCAGCCAAACTCCACTAAGGGACAGTGCCAAATCCAACTATGGCTACACCTTC
- TRBJ2-3 TRBV5-6 TRBD2 CASSMTSGTSDPADTQYF TGTGCCAGCAGCATGACTAGCGGGACCTCTGACCCCGCAGATACGCAGTATTTT
few TRBJ1-1 TRBV12-5 - CASGLPGGSGTDTEAFF TGTGCTAGTGGTTTACCTGGCGGTTCGGGGACTGACACTGAAGCTTTCTTT
- TRBJ2-2 TRBV12-5 TRBD2 CASGSSGRDTGELFF TGTGCTAGTGGTAGTAGCGGGAGAGATACCGGGGAGCTGTTTTTT
- TRBJ2-7 TRBV2 - CASREGASYEQYF TGTGCCAGCAGGGAAGGGGCATCCTACGAGCAGTACTTC
- TRBJ2-7 TRBV5-4 TRBD2 CASSLLGLAGESGQYF TGTGCCAGCAGCTTGTTAGGCCTAGCGGGAGAAAGCGGGCAGTACTTC
- TRBJ2-7 TRBV4-2 TRBD2 CASSQESLAGGQGASYEQYF TGTGCCAGCAGCCAAGAATCCCTAGCGGGAGGGCAAGGGGCCTCCTACGAGCAGTACTTC
- TRBJ2-6 TRBV6-7 - CASSYSALRCFTPSGANVLTF TGTGCCAGCAGTTACTCTGCGTTGAGGTGCTTTACACCCTCTGGGGCCAACGTCCTGACTTTC
- TRBJ2-1 TRBV28 TRBD2 CASSLQASGYNEQFF TGTGCCAGCAGTTTACAGGCTAGCGGTTACAATGAGCAGTTCTTC
- TRBJ2-7 TRBV7-2 TRBD2 CASSPPLAGGREQYF TGTGCCAGCAGCCCCCCGCTAGCGGGAGGTAGGGAGCAGTACTTC
few TRBJ2-1 TRBV21-1 - CASSKSPPGGIWEQFF TGTGCCAGCAGCAAAAGTCCTCCTGGGGGGATTTGGGAGCAGTTCTTC
- TRBJ2-4 TRBV5-6 - CASSPRGAKNIQYF TGTGCCAGCAGCCCCCGGGGAGCCAAAAACATTCAGTACTTC
- TRBJ2-7 TRBV10-3 - CAIRGKLADEQYF TGTGCCATCAGGGGCAAACTAGCTGACGAGCAGTACTTC
- TRBJ2-7 TRBV6-5 - CASSRQGISSYEQYF TGTGCCAGCAGCCGGCAGGGGATTAGCTCCTACGAGCAGTACTTC
- TRBJ2-1 TRBV28 - CASSLSRRGEQFF TGTGCCAGCAGTTTATCCCGGAGAGGTGAGCAGTTCTTC
- TRBJ1-2 TRBV19 - CASSIKVKRSYGYTF TGTGCCAGTAGTATAAAGGTCAAAAGGAGCTATGGCTACACCTTC
- TRBJ2-1 TRBV5-1 TRBD2 CASSRTSGSYNEQFF TGCGCCAGCAGCCGGACTAGCGGCTCCTACAATGAGCAGTTCTTC
- TRBJ2-7 TRBV25-1 TRBD2 CASSGPSGTTYEQYF TGTGCCAGCAGTGGACCTAGCGGGACTACCTACGAGCAGTACTTC
- TRBJ1-1 TRBV19 TRBD1 CASSIRQGEDTEAFF TGTGCCAGTAGTATAAGACAGGGAGAGGACACTGAAGCTTTCTTT
few TRBJ2-2 TRBV19 - CASLSGTGELFF TGTGCCAGTCTCTCAGGGACCGGGGAGCTGTTTTTT
- TRBJ1-4 TRBV6-5 - CASSSTGSNEKLFF TGTGCCAGCAGTTCGACAGGTTCTAATGAAAAACTGTTTTTT
- TRBJ1-4 TRBV25-1 - CASSESGVYQNEKLFF TGTGCCAGCAGTGAATCGGGTGTATACCAGAATGAAAAACTGTTTTTT
- TRBJ1-5 TRBV10-3 TRBD1 CAAGLDRGQPQHF TGTGCCGCAGGACTGGACAGGGGTCAGCCCCAGCATTTT
- TRBJ2-3 TRBV12-5 TRBD2 CASGLSGRATDTQYF TGTGCTAGTGGTTTGAGCGGGAGGGCCACAGATACGCAGTATTTT
- TRBJ2-4 TRBV7-8 TRBD2 CASSSGLAPTMYF TGTGCCAGCAGCTCGGGACTAGCGCCAACTATGTACTTC
- TRBJ2-7 TRBV2 TRBD2 CASSLLGLADTYEQYF TGTGCCAGCAGCCTCTTGGGACTAGCGGATACCTACGAGCAGTACTTC
once TRBJ2-7 TRBV5-4 - CASSSNPYEQYF TGTGCCAGCAGCTCGAACCCCTACGAGCAGTACTTC
- TRBJ2-5 TRBV29-1 TRBD2 CSVINTGGQETQYF TGCAGCGTTATCAATACGGGGGGCCAAGAGACCCAGTACTTC
- TRBJ2-1 TRBV4-1 TRBD2 CASSQEETGGLLDEQFF TGCGCCAGCAGCCAAGAGGAAACGGGAGGGCTCCTCGATGAGCAGTTCTTC
- TRBJ2-3 TRBV7-2 - CASSLATRTSTDTQYF TGTGCCAGCAGCTTAGCTACTAGAACTAGCACAGATACGCAGTATTTT
- TRBJ1-3 TRBV5-4 - CASSLWRANSGNTIYF TGTGCCAGCAGCTTGTGGCGGGCGAACTCTGGAAACACCATATATTTT
- TRBJ2-7 TRBV9 TRBD2 CASSTASGSSYEQYF TGTGCCAGCAGCACCGCTAGCGGCAGCTCCTACGAGCAGTACTTC
- TRBJ2-1 TRBV9 - CASSAWGQNEQFF TGTGCCAGCAGCGCCTGGGGGCAGAATGAGCAGTTCTTC
- TRBJ2-5 TRBV29-1 - CSASGSEETQYF TGCAGCGCCTCAGGGTCGGAAGAGACCCAGTACTTC
- TRBJ2-7 TRBV7-2 - CASSFTKVDSSYEQYF TGTGCCAGCAGCTTCACCAAGGTGGACTCCTCCTACGAGCAGTACTTC
- TRBJ2-7 TRBV9 TRBD2 CASSPEGTSGSNEQYF TGTGCCAGCAGCCCAGAGGGGACTAGCGGGAGTAACGAGCAGTACTTC
- TRBJ1-2 TRBV19 - CATDGGNGYTF TGTGCCACGGATGGAGGGAATGGCTACACCTTC
- TRBJ2-3 TRBV19 TRBD2 CASSKREPSTDTQYF TGTGCCAGTAGTAAGCGGGAGCCGAGCACAGATACGCAGTATTTT
- TRBJ2-1 TRBV4-3 TRBD2 CASSPLDRLAHNNEQFF TGCGCCAGCAGCCCCCTGGACCGACTAGCGCACAACAATGAGCAGTTCTTC
few TRBJ1-2 TRBV28 TRBD1 CASSPRQGHTNYGYTF TGTGCCAGCAGTCCGAGACAGGGGCACACCAACTATGGCTACACCTTC
- TRBJ2-1 TRBV6-5 - CARFRGEQFF TGTGCCAGGTTTAGGGGTGAGCAGTTCTTC
- TRBJ2-2 TRBV28 - CASWEATTGELFF TGTGCCAGCTGGGAGGCGACCACCGGGGAGCTGTTTTTT
- TRBJ2-4 TRBV27 TRBD2 CASSKRTSLLYF TGTGCCAGCAGCAAACGGACTAGCTTATTGTACTTC
few TRBJ1-4 TRBV6-4 - CAPAARANEKLFF TGTGCCCCAGCGGCGCGAGCTAATGAAAAACTGTTTTTT
- TRBJ2-5 TRBV4-2 - CASSHYQETQYF TGTGCCAGCAGCCACTATCAAGAGACCCAGTACTTC
- TRBJ1-5 TRBV27 - CASSFTYNSNQPQHF TGTGCCAGCAGTTTCACTTATAATAGCAATCAGCCCCAGCATTTT
- TRBJ2-2 TRBV9 TRBD2 CASSPPRGGRNTGELFF TGTGCCAGCAGCCCCCCTCGGGGGGGTAGGAACACCGGGGAGCTGTTTTTT